The 30 T cell receptor beta chains below were found in one sample sequenced in a study of blood T cell repertoires in COVID-19. TCRdb keeps only in-frame clones here, not all; method: immunoSEQ multiplex PCR. Found here are some 230,000 clones, approximately 82% of them singletons; the top ten hold 14% to 15%. The sample comprised PBMCs or T cells enriched from blood (not recorded which). The receptors originated from a man between 35 and 55 years old who had recovered from COVID-19.

The rearrangement uses TRBV7-2 and TRBJ2-3; 10 nucleotides match TRBD2. V was pared by 5 bases and J by 2 bases, with 7 bases of the junction left unmatched. Germline CDR1 SGHTA, CDR2 FQGNSA. The CDR3 contains 16 residues. The CDR3 sequence: CASSLLGLAATDTQYF. CDR3 coding DNA: TGTGCCAGCAGCCTACTTGGACTAGCGGCCACAGATACGCAGTATTTT.

This rearrangement joins TRBV28 to TRBJ1-5; D gene unclear. The V gene's germline CDR1 is MDHEN and CDR2 SYDVKM. Trimming took 7 bases from V and 5 from J, leaving 15 bases between them. CDR3 length: 14 amino acids. CDR3 loop: CASTLFGEHQPQHF. CDR3 bases: TGTGCCAGCACCTTATTCGGGGAGCATCAGCCCCAGCATTTT.

This chain connects TRBV27 to TRBJ2-7; D is perhaps TRBD1 (6 bases). With 6 bases removed from V and 5 bases from J, the gap between germline ends came to 20 bases. The V gene's germline CDR1 is MNHEY and CDR2 SMNVEV (reference sequence). The CDR3 is made up of 15 amino acids. As DNA, the CDR3 is TGTGCCAGCAGCGGACGGCAGGGGAGAGGAAACGAGCAGTACTTC. Its translation is CASSGRQGRGNEQYF.

This clone was seen a single time. The gene calls are TRBV2 and TRBJ1-6; a weak D match, TRBD1 (6 bases). Germline V gene sequence: CDR1 SNHLY, CDR2 FYNNEI. The germline V and J ends were trimmed by 8 bases and 6 bases, with 11 bases remaining between them. The CDR3 length is 13 residues. CDR3 amino acids: CASGGQLNSPLHF. The CDR3 DNA is TGTGCCAGCGGAGGACAGCTTAATTCACCCCTCCACTTT.

The chain has TRBV7-2 and TRBJ1-1; D not resolved. The germline V gene has CDR1 SGHTA and CDR2 FQGNSA. V lost 5 bases, J lost 6 bases, and 16 bases lay in between. CDR3 length equals 14 residues. Here the CDR3 DNA reads TGTGCCAGCAGCCTTCGGTTCGTGATTCCTGAAGCTTTCTTT. Protein: CASSLRFVIPEAFF.

The CDR3 region has the DNA TGTGCCAGCAGTTACGGCAGGGGGCACTCCTACAATGAGCAGTTCTTC. As protein: CASSYGRGHSYNEQFF. This rearrangement joins TRBV6-2 or TRBV6-3 to TRBJ2-1; the match to TRBD1 covers 8 bases. Germline-derived CDR1 and CDR2 are MNHEY and SVGEGT. The ends lost 2 bases at V and 0 bases at J; junction bases unmatched: 3. The CDR3 covers 16 residues.

The chain employs TRBV3-1 (or the pseudogene TRBV3-2) and TRBJ1-6; 7 bases are a match to TRBD1. CDR3 length: 13 amino acids. The trim removed 4 bases at V and 10 bases at J, leaving 4 bases unmatched. Per the germline V gene, CDR1 is LGHDT and CDR2 is YNNKEL (reference sequence). Here the CDR3 DNA reads TGTGCCAGCAGCCTTAGACAGGGATCACCCCTCCACTTT. As protein: CASSLRQGSPLHF.

The J gene is TRBJ2-7, the V gene TRBV9; tentative D call: TRBD1 (5 bases). This CDR3 contains 14 residues. The ends were cut back, 4 bases at V and 2 bases at J, with 13 bases in the middle. Germline V CDR1 and CDR2: SGDLS, YYNGEE. The CDR3 DNA reads TGTGCCAGCAGCTCAGGGTACGGGCCCTACGAGCAGTACTTC. This translates into CASSSGYGPYEQYF.

The rearrangement joins TRBV20-1 to TRBJ1-2; tentatively, D is TRBD1 (5 bases). CDR1 DFQATT and CDR2 SNEGSKA come from the germline V gene (reference sequence). Trimming cost V 3 bases and J 8 bases, with 13 bases left between them. The CDR3 contains 12 residues. The CDR3 nucleotides read TGCAGTGCTAGTGCCAGGGAGGGAGGCTACACCTTC. Translating gives CSASAREGGYTF.

The genes are TRBV7-8 and TRBJ1-1; TRBD1 matches at 12 bases. Germline V CDR1 and CDR2: SGHVS, FQNEAQ. There are 15 residues in the CDR3. V dropped 5 bases and J dropped 4; count of bases not matched to a gene: 5. CDR3 region: CASSLRDRGRTEAFF. The DNA for the CDR3 is TGTGCCAGCAGCCTCCGGGACAGGGGGCGCACTGAAGCTTTCTTT.

There are a few counts of this clone. V usage is TRBV6-4 and J usage is TRBJ1-2; D not resolved. The V end was cut by 8 bases, the J end by 8 bases, with 6 bases between. The length of the CDR3 is 9 residues. CDR1 and CDR2 from the germline V gene are MRHNA and SNTAGT. CDR3 in DNA: TGTGCCAGCCCTGAGGGCTACACCTTC. Translated: CASPEGYTF.

A few counts support this clone. This chain uses TRBV28 with TRBJ1-6, with TRBD1 matching over 8 bases. CDR3 length equals 14 residues. Trimming cost V 4 bases and J 12 bases; bases outside gene matches: 8. Germline V gene lookup returns CDR1 MDHEN and CDR2 SYDVKM. Here the CDR3 reads CASSSGQGRGPLHF. The CDR3 nucleotides are TGTGCCAGCAGTTCCGGACAGGGACGCGGACCCCTCCACTTT.

The rearrangement joins TRBV7-2 to TRBJ1-1; no reliable D call. There are 15 residues in the CDR3. V was trimmed by 1 base and J by 0 bases, leaving 9 bases between them. Germline V gives CDR1 SGHTA, CDR2 FQGNSA. CDR3 DNA: TGTGCCAGCAGCTTAGTAGGCGGCTTGAACACTGAAGCTTTCTTT. It translates to CASSLVGGLNTEAFF.

This clone was detected only once. V gene TRBV28 combines with J gene TRBJ2-5; possibly TRBD1 for D (6 bases). Germline V lookup: CDR1 MDHEN, CDR2 SYDVKM. The CDR3 is made up of 16 amino acids. Trimming cost V 8 bases and J 3 bases, with 22 bases left between them. The CDR3 region has the DNA TGTGCCAGCTCGGGACAATCTACCCCCCCGGAAGAGACCCAGTACTTC. Protein: CASSGQSTPPEETQYF. The full variable domain, in which reference TRBV28 and TRBJ2-5 provide the parts outside the CDR3, is DVKVTQSSRYLVKRTGEKVFLECVQDMDHENMFWYRQDPGLGLRLIYFSYDVKMKEKGDIPEGYSVSREKKERFSLILESASTNQTSMYLCASSGQSTPPEETQYFGPGTRLLVL.

This clone was counted between two and nine times. The rearrangement uses TRBV5-8 and TRBJ1-2; D call uncertain. The CDR3 covers 11 residues. CDR1 SGHTS and CDR2 YDEGEE come from the germline V gene. V was cut by 0 bases and J by 7 bases, with 4 bases left in between. The DNA of the CDR3 is TGTGCCAGCAGCTTGGCCCTTGGCTACACCTTC. Translation gives CASSLALGYTF.

The chain recombines TRBV5-6 with TRBJ2-2, with 8 bases that match TRBD1. Germline V lookup: CDR1 SGHDT, CDR2 YYEEEE. Trimming cost V 1 base and J 5 bases; bases outside gene matches: 10. The CDR3 sequence is 17 residues long. CDR3 region: CASSLIGPGQETGELFF. The CDR3 DNA sequence: TGTGCCAGCAGCTTGATTGGTCCGGGACAGGAAACCGGGGAGCTGTTTTTT.

V is TRBV23-1 and J is TRBJ2-2, with TRBD1 as a possible D gene (5 bases). TRBV23-1 is flagged as an ORF with uncertain function. V gave up 3 bases and J gave up 1 base, with 9 bases separating them. CDR3 size: 15 residues. CDR3 protein: CASSQQTENTGELFF. CDR3 DNA: TGCGCCAGCAGTCAGCAGACAGAGAACACCGGGGAGCTGTTTTTT.

The rearrangement links TRBV9 to TRBJ2-4, with 9 bases that match TRBD2. CDR1 is SGDLS, CDR2 YYNGEE, per germline. J gave up 11 bases and V 4 bases, and 7 bases lay outside the gene matches. This CDR3 comprises 13 residues. CDR3 nucleotide sequence: TGTGCCAGCAGCTCGGGGACTAGCACTCTTCAGTACTTC. This translates into CASSSGTSTLQYF.

The rearrangement joins TRBV3-1 (or the pseudogene TRBV3-2) to TRBJ1-2; D not certain. This CDR3 comprises 16 residues. Germline loops: CDR1 LGHDT, CDR2 YNNKEL (reference sequence). The V end lost 1 base, the J end lost 4 bases, and 16 bases lay between the germline ends. The DNA of the CDR3 is TGTGCCAGCAGCCAAGGAGGAGGCAGGACTTTCTATGGCTACACCTTC. It codes for CASSQGGGRTFYGYTF.

This clone was counted only a few times. The V and J genes are TRBV6-4 and TRBJ1-2; unclear D gene. Trimming pared 5 bases from V and 4 bases from J, leaving 14 bases between. Germline V CDR1 and CDR2: MRHNA, SNTAGT. CDR3 length equals 14 residues. The CDR3 here is CASSRTTSGYGYTF. The DNA of the CDR3 is TGTGCCAGCAGTAGAACAACGTCGGGCTATGGCTACACCTTC.

The chain carries TRBV7-2 and TRBJ1-1; 7 positions match TRBD1. Trimming took 4 bases from V and 5 from J; bases not matched to a gene: 7. The CDR3 runs to 14 residues. The germline gives CDR1 SGHTA, CDR2 FQGNSA. In DNA, the CDR3 is TGTGCCAGCAGCTCGACAGGGTCGGGAACTGAAGCTTTCTTT. Its protein is CASSSTGSGTEAFF.

V and J are TRBV25-1 and TRBJ2-2; perhaps TRBD2 as D (5 bases). CDR3 length equals 16 residues. Between the trimmed V and J ends, which lost 3 bases and 1 base, there was a span of 12 bases. Germline CDR1 and CDR2: MGHDK and SYGVNS. CDR3 in amino acids: CASSDPGLLNTGELFF. As DNA, the CDR3 is TGTGCCAGCAGTGACCCCGGACTTTTGAACACCGGGGAGCTGTTTTTT.

Concerning this clone: Other DNA sequences from this sample encode an identical CDR3 as well. The V call is TRBV28, the J call TRBJ2-7, with TRBD2 matching 8 bases. CDR1 is MDHEN and CDR2 is SYDVKM in the germline V gene. J lost 1 base, V lost 7 bases, and 9 bases had no gene match. This CDR3 region has 15 residues. The CDR3: CASTTPSGGSYEQYF. The CDR3 region has the DNA TGTGCCAGCACGACTCCGAGCGGGGGTTCCTACGAGCAGTACTTC.

The rearrangement links TRBV10-3 to TRBJ2-3; 8 bases are a match to TRBD1. Germline V gene lookup returns CDR1 ENHRY and CDR2 SYGVKD. V shed 4 bases, J shed 2 bases, and the junction held 5 bases outside the gene matches. The CDR3 is 15 residues long. The CDR3 nucleotides are TGTGCCATCAGTGTCGGGACAGGCTTCACAGATACGCAGTATTTT. Translation: CAISVGTGFTDTQYF.

The chain carries TRBV20-1 and TRBJ2-1, with 8 bases aligning to TRBD2. CDR1 is DFQATT and CDR2 is SNEGSKA in the germline V gene (reference sequence). The CDR3 is 15 amino acids. Unmatched junction bases numbered 6, after V lost 3 bases and J lost 2 bases. The DNA of the CDR3 is TGCAGTGCTAGTTGGCGGGGGGCTGCCTACAATGAGCAGTTCTTC. It specifies CSASWRGAAYNEQFF.

The V and J genes are TRBV3-1 (or the pseudogene TRBV3-2) and TRBJ2-5; the match to TRBD2 covers 8 bases. The V gene end was trimmed by 5 bases and the J gene end by 4 bases; junction bases not matched to a gene: 6. This CDR3 region has 14 residues. Germline V gives CDR1 LGHDT, CDR2 YNNKEL (reference sequence). CDR3 sequence (DNA): TGTGCCAGCAGCGCGCCGGGGGGGCGAGAGACCCAGTACTTC. Protein sequence: CASSAPGGRETQYF.

V is TRBV6-1 and J is TRBJ2-2; TRBD2 aligns across 12 bases. V gave up 2 bases and J gave up 3 bases; unmatched junction bases: 1. Germline V gene lookup returns CDR1 MNHNS and CDR2 SASEGT. The CDR3 spans 16 residues. CDR3 region: CASSERLAGDTGELFF. The CDR3 coding sequence is TGTGCCAGCAGTGAACGACTAGCGGGAGACACCGGGGAGCTGTTTTTT.

This chain joins TRBV6-1 and TRBJ2-5; TRBD1 is a possible D gene (5 bases). Trimming removed 3 bases from V and 2 bases from J, with 16 bases in between. Germline lookup yields CDR1 MNHNS and CDR2 SASEGT. CDR3 length: 16 residues. The CDR3 DNA reads TGTGCCAGCAGTGACCCATTAAAAGACAGACAAGAGACCCAGTACTTC. Encoded protein: CASSDPLKDRQETQYF.

The chain is built from TRBV2 and TRBJ1-6, with 9 bases matching TRBD1. CDR3 length equals 15 residues. Germline V gives CDR1 SNHLY, CDR2 FYNNEI. The ends lost 6 bases at V and 8 bases at J; junction bases unmatched: 8. The CDR3 spells CASSGGQGSYSPLHF. CDR3 DNA sequence: TGTGCCAGCAGCGGCGGACAGGGGAGTTATTCACCCCTCCACTTT.

This sequence joins TRBV19 and TRBJ1-1; the D is unclear. Trimming stripped 3 bases from V and 1 base from J, with 6 bases between. CDR1 LNHDA and CDR2 SQIVND come from the germline V gene (reference sequence). CDR3 length equals 13 residues. CDR3 protein: CASSMRANTEAFF. The CDR3, as DNA: TGTGCCAGTAGTATGCGGGCGAACACTGAAGCTTTCTTT.